The rows below give T cell receptor beta chains drawn from one sample of a study of cytomegalovirus exposure and HLA in healthy donors. Assay used: immunoSEQ multiplex PCR; TCRdb lists only in-frame clones, some missing. The sample lists approximately 120,000 clones; 80% to 90% were seen once. Source material: PBMCs. All receptors derive from a woman younger than 30 in good health and CMV-seronegative. The CDR3 runs from the conserved cysteine through the conserved F or W. The order of the fields is V gene, J gene, CDR3 protein.

TRBV7-9	TRBJ2-7	CASSSRTGPSSYEQYF
TRBV25-1	TRBJ1-6	CASRSERNSPLHF
TRBV18	TRBJ1-5	CASSTGRGNQPQHF
TRBV27	TRBJ2-3	CASSKRTDTQYF
TRBV6-5	TRBJ2-5	CASSWGLAGRGETQYF
TRBV29-1	TRBJ2-1	CSVPRGSNEQFF
TRBV6-1	TRBJ1-1	CASSVGRDTEAFF
TRBV6-1	TRBJ2-1	CASSEETGGYNEQFF
TRBV6-1	TRBJ2-7	CASSEGWWGQEYEQYF
TRBV12-2	TRBJ1-3	CASRIYTVSSGNTIYF
TRBV30	TRBJ1-1	CAWSTYNGGTEAFF
TRBV10-2	TRBJ1-1	CASSDESDTEAFF
TRBV18	TRBJ1-1	CASSPPDRGLPEAFF
TRBV21-1	TRBJ2-1	CASSKALLDRTYNEQFF
TRBV18	TRBJ1-1	CASSANTGTLRVYTEAFF
TRBV6-1	TRBJ2-7	CASSAAGLAGGLAYEQYF
TRBV10-2	TRBJ2-7	CASRPGYEQYF
TRBV6-5	TRBJ1-5	CASRPTGYQPQHF
TRBV11-2	TRBJ2-1	CASSPQATGGEQFF